Listed below are T cell receptor beta chains from one sample, sequenced in a study of T-cell reconstitution after alpha-beta-depleted transplantation in children. One entry per CDR3 protein, called by TCRdb with MiXCR from the PCR reads. The sample includes a few hundred thousand distinct CDR3 sequences, about 9.6% of them seen just once. The source material was PBMCs from the stem cell graft donor, sampled from the stem cell graft. These receptors were collected from a human donor who donated a stem cell graft to a child with SCID. Each CDR3 is given with its conserved first and last residue. A D gene is named only where the DNA matches it firmly. Size is stated as how often the clone was seen (once, few, many) or a class if it is expanded.

j_gene: TRBJ1-6; abundance: many; d_gene: TRBD1; v_gene: TRBV7-9; CDR3aa: CASSSIGQGPNSPLHF; CDR3nt: TGTGCCAGCAGCTCCATAGGACAGGGCCCCAATTCACCCCTCCACTTT
j_gene: TRBJ1-1; abundance: many; d_gene: -; v_gene: TRBV19; CDR3aa: CASSISDCYTEAFF; CDR3nt: TGTGCCAGTAGTATCTCGGACTGCTACACTGAAGCTTTCTTT
j_gene: TRBJ2-1; abundance: many; d_gene: -; v_gene: TRBV20-1; CDR3aa: CSPVPGYNEQFF; CDR3nt: TGCAGTCCCGTCCCGGGGTACAATGAGCAGTTCTTC
j_gene: TRBJ1-1; abundance: many; d_gene: -; v_gene: TRBV5-1; CDR3aa: CASSLEYGRSAFF; CDR3nt: TGCGCCAGCAGCTTGGAGTATGGCCGGTCTGCTTTCTTT
j_gene: TRBJ1-5; abundance: few; d_gene: TRBD1; v_gene: TRBV4-2; CDR3aa: CASSQVGQGGMQPQHF; CDR3nt: TGTGCCAGCAGCCAAGTGGGACAGGGGGGAATGCAGCCCCAGCATTTT
j_gene: TRBJ1-1; abundance: many; d_gene: -; v_gene: TRBV20-1; CDR3aa: CSARDDLGGTEAFF; CDR3nt: TGCAGTGCTAGAGATGATTTGGGGGGGACTGAAGCTTTCTTT
j_gene: TRBJ1-6; abundance: many; d_gene: TRBD1; v_gene: TRBV20-1; CDR3aa: CSASRVGTEYSPLHF; CDR3nt: TGCAGTGCGAGTCGGGTTGGGACAGAGTATTCACCCCTCCACTTT
j_gene: TRBJ2-3; abundance: many; d_gene: TRBD1; v_gene: TRBV28; CDR3aa: CASTLPDRVKDTQYF; CDR3nt: TGTGCCAGCACCCTTCCGGACAGGGTCAAAGATACGCAGTATTTT
j_gene: TRBJ1-5; abundance: many; d_gene: -; v_gene: TRBV4-3; CDR3aa: CASSHGENQPQHF; CDR3nt: TGCGCCAGCAGCCACGGGGAAAATCAGCCCCAGCATTTT
j_gene: TRBJ1-5; abundance: once; d_gene: -; v_gene: TRBV5-6; CDR3aa: CASSSSRVAPGPQHF; CDR3nt: TGTGCCAGCAGCTCCTCCCGGGTCGCGCCTGGGCCCCAGCATTTT
j_gene: TRBJ1-5; abundance: many; d_gene: -; v_gene: TRBV5-1; CDR3aa: CASSLGGGPYQPQHF; CDR3nt: TGCGCCAGCAGCTTGGGCGGGGGGCCGTATCAGCCCCAGCATTTT
j_gene: TRBJ2-2; abundance: many; d_gene: -; v_gene: TRBV27; CDR3aa: CASSSRQTGELFF; CDR3nt: TGTGCCAGCAGTTCCCGACAGACCGGGGAGCTGTTTTTT